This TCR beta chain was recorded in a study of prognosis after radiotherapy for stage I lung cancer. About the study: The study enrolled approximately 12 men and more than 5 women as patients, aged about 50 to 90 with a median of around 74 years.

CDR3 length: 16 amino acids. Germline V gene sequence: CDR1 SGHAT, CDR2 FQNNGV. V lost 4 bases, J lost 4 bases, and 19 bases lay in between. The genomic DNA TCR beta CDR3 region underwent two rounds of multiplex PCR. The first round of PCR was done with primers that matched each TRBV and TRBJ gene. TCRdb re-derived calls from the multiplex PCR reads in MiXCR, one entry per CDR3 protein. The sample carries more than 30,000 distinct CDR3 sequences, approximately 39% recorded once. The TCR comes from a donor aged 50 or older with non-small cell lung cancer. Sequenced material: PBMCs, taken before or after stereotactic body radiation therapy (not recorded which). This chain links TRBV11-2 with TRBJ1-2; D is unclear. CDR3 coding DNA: TGTGCCAGCAGCTATCCCGGAGAAAGGTGGCTCTATGGCTACACCTTC. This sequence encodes CASSYPGERWLYGYTF.